These 23 T cell receptor beta chains came from one sample sequenced in a study of cytomegalovirus exposure and HLA in healthy donors (dated by TCRdb to the late 2010s). The library was prepared using the immunoSEQ multiplex PCR assay. For the multiplex PCR, a mixture combining 60 forward primers for TCR Vbeta segments and 13 reverse primers for TCR Jbeta segments was used. TCRdb limited this immuneACCESS table to in-frame rearrangements with V and J called. A share of clones is missing; checked studies link under half to unresolved V genes, and the rest is unexplained. For this sample there are 130,000 to 150,000 clones; roughly 78% appear just once. About 3% of the sample belongs to the ten largest clones. Material: PBMCs. These receptors were obtained from a man aged 40-55 years in good health and CMV-seropositive.

The chain employs TRBV2 and TRBJ2-3; the match to TRBD2 covers 10 bases. Germline loops: CDR1 SNHLY, CDR2 FYNNEI. The CDR3 covers 18 residues. The J segment lost 0 bases and the V segment lost 1 base, leaving 7 bases of the junction unmatched. The CDR3 sequence: CASSEERGLARSTDTQYF. CDR3 coding DNA: TGTGCCAGCAGTGAAGAGAGGGGACTAGCGAGGAGCACAGATACGCAGTATTTT.

The chain has TRBV6-5 and TRBJ2-3, with D perhaps TRBD2 (5 bases). The V end was cut by 0 bases, the J end by 0 bases, with 10 bases between. Germline CDR1 and CDR2: MNHEY and SVGAGI. The CDR3 runs to 16 residues. As DNA, the CDR3 is TGTGCCAGCAGTTACTCGATGAGGACTAGCACAGATACGCAGTATTTT. It specifies CASSYSMRTSTDTQYF.

CDR3 sequence: CASSIGTRPSTDTQYF. The CDR3 coding sequence is TGTGCCAGTAGTATCGGGACTAGGCCAAGCACAGATACGCAGTATTTT. This chain connects TRBV19 to TRBJ2-3, with 8 bases fitting TRBD2. Unmatched junction bases numbered 5, after V lost 3 bases and J lost 0 bases. This CDR3 contains 16 residues. In germline, CDR1 is LNHDA, CDR2 SQIVND (reference sequence).

The chain has TRBV7-9 and TRBJ2-3; 8 nucleotides align to TRBD2. The CDR3 is 16 residues long. Germline V gene lookup returns CDR1 SEHNR and CDR2 FQNEAQ (reference sequence). Trimming removed 3 bases from V and 2 bases from J; junction bases left unmatched: 7. Written as DNA, the CDR3 is TGTGCCAGCAGCTTCAGCGGGAGCCATCTCACAGATACGCAGTATTTT. Translation: CASSFSGSHLTDTQYF. Looking up the rest from reference TRBV7-9 and TRBJ2-3 gives the full variable domain: DTGVSQNPRHKITKRGQNVTFRCDPISEHNRLYWYRQTLGQGPEFLTYFQNEAQLEKSRLLSDRFSAERPKGSFSTLEIQRTEQGDSAMYLCASSFSGSHLTDTQYFGPGTRLTVL.

V gene TRBV28 combines with J gene TRBJ2-3; D may be TRBD2 (5 bases). Germline V gives CDR1 MDHEN, CDR2 SYDVKM. Trimming left V 7 bases short and J 3 bases short, with 14 bases between. The CDR3 runs to 14 residues. CDR3 DNA: TGTGCCAGCACCCTCGGGCGGAGGACAGATACGCAGTATTTT. It encodes CASTLGRRTDTQYF.

The chain combines TRBV7-6 with TRBJ2-7; possible D gene TRBD1, 6 bases. Germline V gene sequence: CDR1 SGHVS, CDR2 FNYEAQ. With 1 base removed from V and 1 base from J, the gap between germline ends came to 8 bases. This CDR3 has 14 amino acids. CDR3: CASSLGGGSYEQYF. The CDR3, as DNA: TGTGCCAGCAGCTTAGGAGGGGGATCCTACGAGCAGTACTTC.

The V and J genes are TRBV7-8 and TRBJ2-7; possibly TRBD1 for D (6 bases). This CDR3 comprises 14 residues. V dropped 5 bases and J dropped 1 base, with 12 bases sitting between them. The germline gives CDR1 SGHVS, CDR2 FQNEAQ. The CDR3 loop reads CASSPKGESYEQYF. Here the CDR3 DNA reads TGTGCCAGCAGCCCCAAGGGGGAGTCCTACGAGCAGTACTTC.

The chain links TRBV7-8 to TRBJ1-2; 9 nucleotides match TRBD1. The CDR3 spans 14 residues. Germline trimming cut 4 bases from V and 4 bases from J; bases unmatched to any gene: 4. From germline, CDR1 is SGHVS and CDR2 FQNEAQ. CDR3 protein: CASSSSTGGYGYTF. DNA for the CDR3: TGTGCCAGCAGCTCTTCGACAGGGGGCTATGGCTACACCTTC.

This chain connects TRBV19 to TRBJ2-1; a weak D match, TRBD2 (5 bases). This CDR3 comprises 14 residues. Germline V lookup: CDR1 LNHDA, CDR2 SQIVND (reference sequence). With 3 bases removed from V and 8 bases from J, the gap between germline ends came to 14 bases. This CDR3 reads CASSIAGPGDEQFF. The CDR3 DNA follows: TGTGCCAGTAGTATCGCCGGCCCCGGGGATGAGCAGTTCTTC.

CDR3: CASSQYIRDSDEQYF. CDR3 bases: TGCGCCAGCAGCCAATACATCCGGGACAGTGACGAGCAGTACTTC. This sequence joins TRBV4-3 and TRBJ2-7, with 7 bases that match TRBD1. This CDR3 spans 15 amino acids. Trimming at V came to 2 bases and at J to 5 bases, leaving 9 bases not matched to a gene. Germline CDR1 is LGHNA and CDR2 is YSLEER.

V gene TRBV27 combines with J gene TRBJ1-5, with 8 bases fitting TRBD1. Trimming took 6 bases from V and 7 from J; bases not matched to a gene: 8. Germline loops: CDR1 MNHEY, CDR2 SMNVEV (reference sequence). This CDR3 region has 14 residues. For the CDR3, the DNA is TGTGCCAGCAGCTATTCAGGGGGCGGACAGCCCCAGCATTTT. Its translation: CASSYSGGGQPQHF.

This chain links TRBV4-3 with TRBJ1-5; 9 bases line up with TRBD1. Per germline, CDR1 LGHNA and CDR2 YSLEER. The CDR3 has 14 residues. The V segment lost 1 base and the J segment 5 bases; nucleotides outside the gene matches: 0. The CDR3 sequence: CASSQGQGDQPQHF. The CDR3 DNA is TGCGCCAGCAGCCAAGGACAGGGGGATCAGCCCCAGCATTTT.

The chain has TRBV9 and TRBJ2-4, with TRBD2 matching over 12 bases. The CDR3 length is 16 residues. The ends lost 0 bases at V and 7 bases at J; junction bases unmatched: 5. Germline loops: CDR1 SGDLS, CDR2 YYNGEE. CDR3 amino acids: CASSVDLAGGSNIQYF. The CDR3 DNA sequence: TGTGCCAGCAGCGTAGATCTAGCGGGAGGGTCGAACATTCAGTACTTC.

To note about this clone: Other nucleotide sequences in the sample specify the same CDR3. CDR3 sequence: CASSVNPGLAGGTDTQYF. DNA for the CDR3: TGTGCCAGCAGCGTCAACCCAGGGCTAGCGGGGGGCACAGATACGCAGTATTTT. The gene calls are TRBV9 and TRBJ2-3; 10 nucleotides line up with TRBD2. The germline CDR1 and CDR2 sequences are SGDLS and YYNGEE. The J segment lost 1 base and the V segment lost 2 bases, leaving 10 bases of the junction unmatched. The CDR3 length is 18 residues.

This sequence joins TRBV13 and TRBJ1-1; tentative D call: TRBD1 (5 bases). The CDR3 covers 17 residues. The germline gives CDR1 PRHDT, CDR2 FYEKMQ (reference sequence). The germline V and J ends were trimmed by 1 base and 4 bases, with 19 bases remaining between them. The CDR3 sequence: CASSLVGQGRIGTEAFF. The CDR3 nucleotides are TGTGCCAGCAGCTTAGTGGGGCAGGGCCGTATCGGCACTGAAGCTTTCTTT.

This sequence joins TRBV7-8 and TRBJ1-2; TRBD1 aligns across 12 bases. The CDR3 spans 16 residues. Trimming at V came to 3 bases and at J to 7 bases, leaving 9 bases not matched to a gene. CDR1 and CDR2 from the germline V gene are SGHVS and FQNEAQ. CDR3 amino acids: CASSFLAGTGGAGYTF. The CDR3 coding sequence is TGTGCCAGCAGCTTCTTGGCCGGGACAGGGGGCGCTGGCTACACCTTC.

The chain combines TRBV7-6 with TRBJ2-7, with TRBD2 identical over 7 bases. Trimming at V came to 3 bases and at J to 2 bases, leaving 7 bases not matched to a gene. CDR1 and CDR2 (germline): SGHVS, FNYEAQ. The CDR3 loop spans 15 amino acids. In nucleotides, the CDR3 is TGTGCCAGCAGCTTTTCTAGCGGTAGTCCCTACGAGCAGTACTTC. Amino acid sequence: CASSFSSGSPYEQYF.

The chain couples TRBV2 to TRBJ2-2; possible D gene TRBD2, 6 bases. The CDR3 sequence is 15 residues long. Germline lookup yields CDR1 SNHLY and CDR2 FYNNEI. With 7 bases removed from V and 4 bases from J, the gap between germline ends came to 16 bases. CDR3 in DNA: TGTGCCAGCACCCATTGGGACTCCTTCACCGGGGAGCTGTTTTTT. It encodes CASTHWDSFTGELFF.

J is TRBJ2-7 and V is TRBV19; TRBD1 aligns across 7 bases. CDR3 length: 14 residues. J lost 5 bases, V lost 4 bases, and 8 bases had no gene match. Germline lookup yields CDR1 LNHDA and CDR2 SQIVND (reference sequence). CDR3 loop: CASSTPGQSHEQYF. DNA of the CDR3: TGTGCCAGTAGTACCCCGGGACAGTCTCACGAGCAGTACTTC.

The genes are TRBV19 and TRBJ2-3; 8 bases match TRBD1. Trimming removed 7 bases from V and 1 base from J; junction bases left unmatched: 4. The CDR3 contains 14 residues. Germline assignment: CDR1 LNHDA and CDR2 SQIVND (reference sequence). The CDR3 DNA reads as TGTGCCAGTACCCTACAGGGGGGCACAGATACGCAGTATTTT. Protein: CASTLQGGTDTQYF.

This rearrangement joins TRBV9 to TRBJ2-1, with no clear D. The CDR3 totals 15 residues. The V end was cut by 3 bases, the J end by 2 bases, with 12 bases between. Germline V CDR1 and CDR2: SGDLS, YYNGEE. CDR3 protein: CASSGAPSPYNEQFF. CDR3 coding DNA: TGTGCCAGCAGCGGAGCCCCATCCCCCTACAATGAGCAGTTCTTC.

The rearrangement uses TRBV27 and TRBJ2-5; D gene ambiguous. V was cut by 3 bases and J by 5 bases, with 10 bases left in between. Germline CDR1 MNHEY, CDR2 SMNVEV (reference sequence). This CDR3 contains 13 residues. CDR3 nucleotide sequence: TGTGCCAGCAGTTTTTCTTATTCGGAGACCCAGTACTTC. It is translated as CASSFSYSETQYF.

The chain carries TRBV6-1 and TRBJ2-7; D ambiguous. This CDR3 has 17 residues. Germline V lookup: CDR1 MNHNS, CDR2 SASEGT. V gave up 4 bases and J gave up 5 bases, with 24 bases separating them. The CDR3 sequence is CASSGNFWATTLNEQYF. In DNA, the CDR3 is TGTGCCAGCAGTGGAAATTTTTGGGCAACCACCCTTAACGAGCAGTACTTC.